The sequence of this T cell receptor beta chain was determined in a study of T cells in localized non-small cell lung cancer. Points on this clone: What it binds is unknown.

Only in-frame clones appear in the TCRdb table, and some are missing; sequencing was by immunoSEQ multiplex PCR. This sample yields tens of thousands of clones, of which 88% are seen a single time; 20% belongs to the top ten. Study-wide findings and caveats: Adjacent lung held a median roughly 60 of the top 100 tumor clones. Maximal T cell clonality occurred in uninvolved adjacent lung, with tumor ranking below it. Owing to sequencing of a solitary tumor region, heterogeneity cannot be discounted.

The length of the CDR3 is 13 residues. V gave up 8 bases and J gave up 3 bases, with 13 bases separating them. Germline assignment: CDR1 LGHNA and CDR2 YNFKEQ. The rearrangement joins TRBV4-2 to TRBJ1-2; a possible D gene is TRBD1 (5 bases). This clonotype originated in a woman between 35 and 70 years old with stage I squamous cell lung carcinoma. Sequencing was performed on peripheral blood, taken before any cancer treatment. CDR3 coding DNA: TGTGCCAGCGATATGACAGACGACTATGGCTACACCTTC. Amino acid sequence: CASDMTDDYGYTF.